These 26 T cell receptor beta chains were sequenced from one sample in a study of control samples from healthy donors and cancer patients. The method was immunoSEQ multiplex PCR; TCRdb's version includes in-frame clones alone and lacks a portion of them. The sample has fewer than 95,000 clones, over 65% seen once. Source material: blood. The source of these receptors is a woman in her thirties or forties in good health.

This clone has only one observation. This chain joins TRBV24-1 and TRBJ1-2, with 7 bases lining up with TRBD1. Germline loops: CDR1 KGHDR, CDR2 SFDVKD. The V gene end was trimmed by 3 bases and the J gene end by 10 bases; junction bases not matched to a gene: 4. CDR3 length: 12 amino acids. CDR3 DNA: TGTGCCACCAGTGATCAAGACAGGGCCTACACCTTC. Protein product: CATSDQDRAYTF.

The V and J genes are TRBV5-4 and TRBJ2-5; TRBD2 aligns across 9 bases. Trimming removed 4 bases from V and 3 bases from J; junction bases left unmatched: 10. From germline, CDR1 is SGHNT and CDR2 YYREEE (reference sequence). There are 16 residues in the CDR3. As DNA, the CDR3 is TGTGCCAGCAGCGAAAGTCCTAGCGGGGAAAAAGAGACCCAGTACTTC. Translating it yields CASSESPSGEKETQYF.

This chain joins TRBV19 and TRBJ1-2, with TRBD1 matching 7 bases. The CDR3 runs to 15 residues. Germline trimming cut 5 bases from V and 2 bases from J; bases unmatched to any gene: 8. The germline V gene has CDR1 LNHDA and CDR2 SQIVND (reference sequence). This chain's CDR3 is CASSSRQGINYGYTF. The DNA for the CDR3 is TGTGCCAGTAGTTCGAGACAGGGAATCAACTATGGCTACACCTTC. Complete variable domain (other parts from reference TRBV19 and TRBJ1-2): DGGITQSPKYLFRKEGQNVTLSCEQNLNHDAMYWYRQDPGQGLRLIYYSQIVNDFQKGDIAEGYSVSREKKESFPLTVTSAQKNPTAFYLCASSSRQGINYGYTFGSGTRLTVV.

The rearrangement links TRBV5-1 to TRBJ2-4; 9 bases agree with TRBD1. This CDR3 region has 18 residues. V lost 4 bases, J lost 6 bases, and 17 bases stayed unmatched. Germline lookup yields CDR1 SGHRS and CDR2 YFSETQ. For the CDR3, the DNA is TGCGCCAGCAGCACAATAAGGACAGGGGAGGGTTTGGGAAACATTCAGTACTTC. Translating it yields CASSTIRTGEGLGNIQYF.

The J gene is TRBJ1-1, the V gene TRBV18; 8 bases map to TRBD1. Trimming took 2 bases from V and 7 from J; bases not matched to a gene: 12. The CDR3 sequence is 16 residues long. The germline V gene has CDR1 KGHSH and CDR2 LQKENI. The CDR3 is CASSPGPGGDPNEAFF. For the CDR3, the DNA is TGTGCCAGCTCACCAGGTCCAGGGGGCGACCCGAATGAAGCTTTCTTT.

V is TRBV7-7 and J is TRBJ2-5, with 8 positions matching TRBD2. The CDR3 contains 15 residues. Germline V lookup: CDR1 SSHAT, CDR2 FNYEAQ (reference sequence). Trimming cost V 6 bases and J 7 bases; bases outside gene matches: 13. The CDR3 is CASRATTGGAGTQYF. The CDR3 bases are TGTGCCAGCAGGGCGACAACGGGGGGGGCCGGGACCCAGTACTTC. The full variable domain, its missing parts supplied by reference TRBV7-7 and TRBJ2-5, is GAGVSQSPRYKVTKRGQDVTLRCDPISSHATLYWYQQALGQGPEFLTYFNYEAQPDKSGLPSDRFSAERPEGSISTLTIQRTEQRDSAMYRCASRATTGGAGTQYFGPGTRLLVL.

CDR3 coding DNA: TGTGCCAGCAGTTACTCCCAGGGGCGTACTAATGAAAAACTGTTTTTT. This codes for CASSYSQGRTNEKLFF. J is TRBJ1-4 and V is TRBV6-6, with a weak D call TRBD1 (6 bases). V lost 0 bases to trimming and J lost 2 bases, with 10 bases between them. The germline gives CDR1 MNHNY, CDR2 SVGAGI (reference sequence). CDR3 length: 16 amino acids.

The chain joins TRBV6-5 to TRBJ2-7; 8 nucleotides line up with TRBD2. CDR3 length equals 15 residues. Germline CDR1 is MNHEY and CDR2 is SVGAGI. The V segment lost 7 bases and the J segment 0 bases; nucleotides outside the gene matches: 8. This chain's CDR3 is CASMSGGFTSYEQYF. CDR3 coding DNA: TGTGCCAGCATGAGCGGGGGTTTTACCTCCTACGAGCAGTACTTC.

This clone was observed a single time. The rearrangement joins TRBV7-9 to TRBJ1-1; D gene uncertain. The length of the CDR3 is 16 residues. The V and J ends lost 2 bases and 1 base respectively, with 14 bases between them. Germline V gives CDR1 SEHNR, CDR2 FQNEAQ (reference sequence). CDR3 protein: CASSLPPLWGNTEAFF. The CDR3, as DNA: TGTGCCAGCAGCTTACCGCCCTTGTGGGGGAACACTGAAGCTTTCTTT. Variable domain in full (rest from reference TRBV7-9 and TRBJ1-1): DTGVSQNPRHKITKRGQNVTFRCDPISEHNRLYWYRQTLGQGPEFLTYFQNEAQLEKSRLLSDRFSAERPKGSFSTLEIQRTEQGDSAMYLCASSLPPLWGNTEAFFGQGTRLTVV.

The rearrangement links TRBV6-6 to TRBJ2-7; D not certain. CDR3 length equals 13 residues. The germline gives CDR1 MNHNY, CDR2 SVGAGI (reference sequence). V was shortened by 1 base and J by 3 bases, with 7 bases between the two germline ends. The CDR3 region has the DNA TGTGCCAGCAGTTACTTCAGTAACTACGAGCAGTACTTC. It encodes CASSYFSNYEQYF.

The chain has TRBV12-3 or TRBV12-4 and TRBJ1-1; TRBD1 is a possible D gene (6 bases). CDR3 length: 11 amino acids. Trimming shortened V by 8 bases and J by 11 bases, and 15 bases separated the two germline ends. CDR3: CASRQEGHAFF. In DNA form, the CDR3 reads TGTGCCAGCCGCCAGGAGGGACATGCTTTCTTT.

This rearrangement joins TRBV5-1 to TRBJ2-3, with 12 bases lining up with TRBD2. With 4 bases clipped from V and 4 bases from J, the junction kept 7 bases outside the gene matches. Germline V gives CDR1 SGHRS, CDR2 YFSETQ. The CDR3 is 16 residues long. The CDR3 here is CASSPPSGGASDTQYF. CDR3 coding DNA: TGCGCCAGCAGCCCTCCTAGCGGGGGGGCCTCAGATACGCAGTATTTT. The variable domain in full, completed from reference TRBV5-1 and TRBJ2-3, reads KAGVTQTPRYLIKTRGQQVTLSCSPISGHRSVSWYQQTPGQGLQFLFEYFSETQRNKGNFPGRFSGRQFSNSRSEMNVSTLELGDSALYLCASSPPSGGASDTQYFGPGTRLTVL.

This clone has more than one count but fewer than ten. The CDR3, as DNA: TGCGCCAGCAGCCAAGATTTTGGGGTCCGGAGCACTGAAGCTTTCTTT. Encoded protein: CASSQDFGVRSTEAFF. The chain uses TRBV4-3 and TRBJ1-1; D not certain. Deletions cut 0 bases from V and 4 bases from J, with 15 bases between. The germline V gene encodes CDR1 LGHNA and CDR2 YSLEER. The CDR3 is made up of 16 amino acids.

The genes are TRBV5-1 and TRBJ2-2; 9 bases are a match to TRBD2. J gave up 3 bases and V 2 bases, and 8 bases lay outside the gene matches. Germline CDR1 SGHRS, CDR2 YFSETQ. The CDR3 has 17 residues. The CDR3 reads CASSLPRGGADTGELFF. DNA for the CDR3: TGCGCCAGCAGCTTACCGCGCGGGGGGGCCGACACCGGGGAGCTGTTTTTT. Looking up the rest from reference TRBV5-1 and TRBJ2-2 gives the full variable domain: KAGVTQTPRYLIKTRGQQVTLSCSPISGHRSVSWYQQTPGQGLQFLFEYFSETQRNKGNFPGRFSGRQFSNSRSEMNVSTLELGDSALYLCASSLPRGGADTGELFFGEGSRLTVL.

V usage is TRBV7-2 and J usage is TRBJ2-5, with D possibly being TRBD2 (6 bases). Germline V CDR1 and CDR2: SGHTA, FQGNSA. V lost 0 bases and J 2 bases, leaving 16 bases between the germline ends. The CDR3 sequence is 17 residues long. The CDR3 reads CASSLALGGDRQETQYF. The CDR3 DNA reads as TGTGCCAGCAGCTTAGCGCTCGGCGGGGATCGGCAAGAGACCCAGTACTTC.

This chain connects TRBV19 to TRBJ2-4, with 8 bases that match TRBD2. The length of the CDR3 is 15 residues. V shed 5 bases, J shed 4 bases, and the junction held 7 bases outside the gene matches. CDR1 and CDR2 (germline): LNHDA, SQIVND (reference sequence). CDR3 protein: CASSSRLASKNIQYF. CDR3 nucleotide sequence: TGTGCCAGTAGTTCTCGACTAGCGAGTAAAAACATTCAGTACTTC.

Here the CDR3 DNA reads TGTGCCAGTGGGACAGGGGGCGCCCGCACCGGGGAGCTGTTTTTT. Translation: CASGTGGARTGELFF. The gene calls are TRBV7-2 and TRBJ2-2; 12 bases are a match to TRBD1. The CDR3 has 15 amino acids. Germline CDR1 is SGHTA and CDR2 is FQGNSA. The J segment lost 4 bases and the V segment lost 9 bases, leaving 6 bases of the junction unmatched.

This chain uses TRBV2 with TRBJ2-3; TRBD1 matches 7 bases. This CDR3 contains 13 residues. Germline lookup yields CDR1 SNHLY and CDR2 FYNNEI. The CDR3 bases are TGTCTCTCGACGGGACAGCTCACAGATACGCAGTATTTT. Its translation is CLSTGQLTDTQYF.

The V call is TRBV6-1, the J call TRBJ1-1; D gene ambiguous. Germline V CDR1 and CDR2: MNHNS, SASEGT. The length of the CDR3 is 15 residues. The V gene lost 1 base and the J gene lost 0 bases, with 9 bases spanning the gap. The CDR3 DNA follows: TGTGCCAGCAGTGAAGGAGGAGGGATGAACACTGAAGCTTTCTTT. The encoded protein is CASSEGGGMNTEAFF.

The chain combines TRBV24-1 with TRBJ2-3; TRBD1 might be the D (5 bases). The CDR3 has 18 residues. Trimming removed 2 bases at V and 2 bases at J, with 19 bases between. The germline V gene has CDR1 KGHDR and CDR2 SFDVKD. CDR3 in DNA: TGTGCCACCAGTGATTCTACGACCGGACACCTTGACACAGATACGCAGTATTTT. It specifies CATSDSTTGHLDTDTQYF.

The count of this clone is one. The rearrangement joins TRBV15 to TRBJ2-1; 7 bases are a match to TRBD2. The germline CDR1 and CDR2 sequences are LNHNV and YYDKDF (reference sequence). This CDR3 is built from 16 residues. The V and J ends lost 2 bases and 1 base, in that order; junction bases with no gene match: 5. The CDR3 spells CATSRLAAESYNEQFF. For the CDR3, the DNA is TGTGCCACCAGCAGACTAGCGGCGGAATCCTACAATGAGCAGTTCTTC.

The genes are TRBV30 and TRBJ1-2; a possible D gene is TRBD1 (5 bases). This CDR3 has 13 residues. Germline loops: CDR1 GTSNPN, CDR2 SVGIG (reference sequence). The CDR3 DNA sequence: TGTGGGTGGGGCAGGGCTCCTAACTATGGCTACACCTTC. Translated, it gives CGWGRAPNYGYTF.

The table lists this clone with a count of one. The rearrangement joins TRBV23-1 to TRBJ1-1; TRBD1 might be the D (5 bases). TRBV23-1 is reported as an ORF; its role is uncertain. The CDR3 runs 14 residues. Trimming removed 0 bases from V and 1 base from J, with 6 bases in between. The CDR3 bases are TGCGCCAGCAGTCAATCGACAGAGAACACTGAAGCTTTCTTT. It is translated as CASSQSTENTEAFF.

The chain joins TRBV5-1 to TRBJ1-5, with 8 positions matching TRBD1. The ends lost 4 bases at V and 0 bases at J; junction bases unmatched: 6. The CDR3 spans 16 residues. Germline-derived CDR1 and CDR2 are SGHRS and YFSETQ. This chain's CDR3 is CASSLTTGDSNQPQHF. DNA of the CDR3: TGCGCCAGCAGCCTAACGACAGGGGATAGCAATCAGCCCCAGCATTTT.

The V and J genes are TRBV4-1 and TRBJ2-3, with 12 bases aligning to TRBD2. This CDR3 comprises 17 residues. The ends lost 4 bases at V and 4 bases at J; junction bases unmatched: 9. Germline CDR1 reads MGHRA; CDR2 reads YSYEKL. The DNA for the CDR3 is TGCGCCAGCAGCCCCGGGGCGGGACTAGCGGGCCCAGATACGCAGTATTTT. As protein: CASSPGAGLAGPDTQYF.

The V gene is TRBV15, the J gene TRBJ2-3, with TRBD2 as a possible D gene (7 bases). Germline V lookup: CDR1 LNHNV, CDR2 YYDKDF (reference sequence). The CDR3 is made up of 14 amino acids. With 1 base removed from V and 6 bases from J, the gap between germline ends came to 11 bases. CDR3: CATSRGGGLDTQYF. CDR3 DNA sequence: TGTGCCACCAGCAGAGGGGGGGGGCTCGATACGCAGTATTTT.